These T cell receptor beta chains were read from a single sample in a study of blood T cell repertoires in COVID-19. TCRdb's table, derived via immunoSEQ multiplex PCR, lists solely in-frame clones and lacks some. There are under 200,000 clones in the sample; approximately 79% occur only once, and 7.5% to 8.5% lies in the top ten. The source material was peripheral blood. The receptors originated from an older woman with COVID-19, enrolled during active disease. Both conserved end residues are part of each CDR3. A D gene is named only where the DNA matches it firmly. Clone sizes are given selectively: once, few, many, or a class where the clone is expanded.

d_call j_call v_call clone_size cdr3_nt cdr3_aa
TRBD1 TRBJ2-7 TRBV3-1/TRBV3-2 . TGTGCCAGCAGCCAAGTTCCGGGACAGGCCTACGAGCAGTACTTC CASSQVPGQAYEQYF
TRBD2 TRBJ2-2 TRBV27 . TGTGCCAGCAGTTCAACTCCCCGACTAGCGGGAGGTTCGAACACCGGGGAGCTGTTTTTT CASSSTPRLAGGSNTGELFF
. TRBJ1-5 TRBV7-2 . TGTGCCAGCAGCTTAGGCCCTGGGGCGCCGAATCAGCCCCAGCATTTT CASSLGPGAPNQPQHF
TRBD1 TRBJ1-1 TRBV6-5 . TGTGCCTCTTCAGGGGGCACCTTTTACACTGAAGCTTTCTTT CASSGGTFYTEAFF
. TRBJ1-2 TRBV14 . TGTGCCAGCAGCCCTCAATTTAACACGGGCTACACCTTC CASSPQFNTGYTF
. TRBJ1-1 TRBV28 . TGTGCCAGCAATGGCAGGTACACTGAAGCTTTCTTT CASNGRYTEAFF
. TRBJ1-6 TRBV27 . TGTGCCAGCAGTGGCACAGGAGAAGGTAATTCACCCCTCCACTTT CASSGTGEGNSPLHF
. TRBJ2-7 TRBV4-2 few TGTGCCAGCAGCCAAGATAGCTACGAGCAGTACTTC CASSQDSYEQYF
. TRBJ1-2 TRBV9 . TGTGCCAGCATGGGGGCGGGCTATGGCTACACCTTC CASMGAGYGYTF
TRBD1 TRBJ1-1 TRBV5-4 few TGTGCCAGCAGCCCAGGCGGACAGGGGGGGATTGGGACTGAAGCTTTCTTT CASSPGGQGGIGTEAFF
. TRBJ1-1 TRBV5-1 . TGCGCCAGCAGCTGGGGGTTACAGGGAGTGAACACTGAAGCTTTCTTT CASSWGLQGVNTEAFF
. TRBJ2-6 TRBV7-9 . TGTGCCAGCACTGAACTGGGGGGGCCTGGGGCCAACGTCCTGACTTTC CASTELGGPGANVLTF
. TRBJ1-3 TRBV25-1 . TGTGCCAGCAGGGACATTAATTGGAACACCATATATTTT CASRDINWNTIYF
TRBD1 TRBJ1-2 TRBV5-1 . TGCGCCAGCAGCTTGGGGACAGGGGTGGGCTACACCTTC CASSLGTGVGYTF
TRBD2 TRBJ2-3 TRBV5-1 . TGCGCCAGCAGCTTGGGAGTAGCGGGAGGGAGCACAGATACGCAGTATTTT CASSLGVAGGSTDTQYF
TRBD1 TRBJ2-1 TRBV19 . TGTGCCAGTAGTCCGACAGGGACCTACAATGAGCAGTTCTTC CASSPTGTYNEQFF
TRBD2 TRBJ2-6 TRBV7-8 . TGTGCCAGCAGCCTAACTAGCGGGAGTCCCGGGGCCAACGTCCTGACTTTC CASSLTSGSPGANVLTF
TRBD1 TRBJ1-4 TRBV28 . TGTGCCAGCAGCCACCTGAAGGGACAGAAAAATGAAAAACTGTTTTTT CASSHLKGQKNEKLFF
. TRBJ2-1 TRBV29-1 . TGCAGCGTTCGAAACCAAGGACACCCTCGGAATGAGCAGTTCTTC CSVRNQGHPRNEQFF
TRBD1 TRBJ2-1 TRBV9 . TGTGCCAGCAGCGTAGCGCTAGGGACAGTCAATGAGCAGTTCTTC CASSVALGTVNEQFF
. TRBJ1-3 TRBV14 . TGTGCCAGCAGCCAAACTAGCTCTGGAAACACCATATATTTT CASSQTSSGNTIYF
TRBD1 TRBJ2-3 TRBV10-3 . TGTGCCATCAGTGAGTCGACAGGGACAGATACGCAGTATTTT CAISESTGTDTQYF
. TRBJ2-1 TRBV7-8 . TGTGCCAGCAGTTTTCTGGGGGGTTACAATGAGCAGTTCTTC CASSFLGGYNEQFF
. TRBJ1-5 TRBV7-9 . TGTGCCAGCTCAAATGGGGGGGTATCGCAACAGCCCCAGCATTTT CASSNGGVSQQPQHF
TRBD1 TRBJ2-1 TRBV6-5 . TGTGCCAGCAGTTCCGGACAGGTAAAGTGGTACAATGAGCAGTTCTTC CASSSGQVKWYNEQFF
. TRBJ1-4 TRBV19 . TGTGCCAGTAGTTCCGGCAGGGCCAATGAAAAACTGTTTTTT CASSSGRANEKLFF
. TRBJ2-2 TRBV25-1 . TGTGCCAGCATATTTCTCTACACCGGGGAGCTGTTTTTT CASIFLYTGELFF
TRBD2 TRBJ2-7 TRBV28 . TGTGCCAGCAGTTTTCCGGGAGGGTTCTACGAGCAGTACTTC CASSFPGGFYEQYF
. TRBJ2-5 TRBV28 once TGTGCCAGCAGAACCTCCTGGGACACCTCCGGCGGGGAGACCCAGTACTTC CASRTSWDTSGGETQYF
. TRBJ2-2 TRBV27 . TGTGCCGCTAGCGCGACGAACACCGGGGAGCTGTTTTTT CAASATNTGELFF
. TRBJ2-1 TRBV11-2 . TGTGCCAGCAGCTTAGATCTCGCTACCTTCTCCTACAATGAGCAGTTCTTC CASSLDLATFSYNEQFF
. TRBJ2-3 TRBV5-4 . TGTGCCAGCAGCTTGGGGGCCCCAACAGATACGCAGTATTTT CASSLGAPTDTQYF
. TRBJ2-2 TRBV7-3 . TGTGCCAGCAGCCAAACTACTTACGGGGAGCTGTTTTTT CASSQTTYGELFF
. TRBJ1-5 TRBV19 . TGTGCCAGTAGCGACGGAGTCACTAGCAATCAGCCCCAGCATTTT CASSDGVTSNQPQHF
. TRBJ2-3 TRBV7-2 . TGTGCCAGCAGCTCTTTCGGGGGCACAGATACGCAGTATTTT CASSSFGGTDTQYF
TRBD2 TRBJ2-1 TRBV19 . TGTGCCAGTAGTATCAAGGGTTCGTTAGCGGGGGGCAATGAGCAGTTCTTC CASSIKGSLAGGNEQFF
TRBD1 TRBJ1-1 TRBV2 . TGTGCCAGCAAAGGATTCGGGACAGGGGGAGGGATGAACACTGAAGCTTTCTTT CASKGFGTGGGMNTEAFF
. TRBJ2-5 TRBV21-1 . TGTGCCAGGACTAGCGGGAGGGCCAAACCCCGGGAGACCCAGTACTTC CARTSGRAKPRETQYF
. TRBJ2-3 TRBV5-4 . TGTGCCAGCAGCTTGGGTGACTCTAGCACAGATACGCAGTATTTT CASSLGDSSTDTQYF
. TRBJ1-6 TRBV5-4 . TGTGCCAGCAGCTTGGCCTCCGTCAATTCACCCCTCCACTTT CASSLASVNSPLHF
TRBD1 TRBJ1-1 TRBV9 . TGTGCCAGCAGCGTGGGACAGGGGGCGTACACTGAAGCTTTCTTT CASSVGQGAYTEAFF
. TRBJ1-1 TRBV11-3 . TGTGCCAGCAGCTGGCGGTTGGGCACTGAAGCTTTCTTT CASSWRLGTEAFF
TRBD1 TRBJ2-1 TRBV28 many TGTGCCAGCAACTTACATAGGGACAGGGGGCATGAGCAGTTCTTC CASNLHRDRGHEQFF
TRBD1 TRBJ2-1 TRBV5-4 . TGTGCCAGCAGCTTGGGGGGACAGGGGGCCCACAATGAGCAGTTCTTC CASSLGGQGAHNEQFF